These 14 T cell receptor beta chains were all obtained from the same sample, sequenced in a study of metastatic and nonmetastatic thyroid tumors. TCRdb re-analyzed the PCR reads using MiXCR. The sample has 15,000 to 20,000 clones; roughly 34% are singletons. Patients had received no treatment of any kind before thyroid surgery. What was sequenced was tumor tissue. All receptors derive from a male donor with papillary thyroid cancer or a benign thyroid nodule (not recorded which). Some clones in this sample may be carry-over from other donors' samples.

The genes are TRBV20-1 and TRBJ1-1; D uncertain. CDR1 and CDR2 from the germline V gene are DFQATT and SNEGSKA (reference sequence). The CDR3 contains 14 residues. Trimming took off 4 bases at V and 4 bases at J, with 16 bases between the two ends. CDR3 sequence (DNA): TGCAGTGCTAAATATGGGTCCCGAGGCACTGAAGCTTTCTTT. It yields the protein CSAKYGSRGTEAFF.

This clone has more than one count but fewer than ten. Relative to the germline gene, one junction end is altered; a read error may explain this. The rearrangement links TRBV28 to TRBJ2-3, with a weak D call TRBD1 (5 bases). From germline, CDR1 is MDHEN and CDR2 SYDVKM. CDR3 length: 13 amino acids. The CDR3 DNA is TGTGTCAGCAGGGCTCAGGCAACAGATACGCAGTATTTT. It yields the protein CVSRAQATDTQYF.

The count of this clone is one. The J gene is TRBJ2-5, the V gene TRBV5-5; the D gene is possibly TRBD1 (6 bases). Between the trimmed V and J ends, which lost 5 bases and 0 bases, there was a span of 14 bases. CDR1 and CDR2 from the germline V gene are SGHKS and YYEKEE (reference sequence). The CDR3 covers 15 residues. CDR3 loop: CASSYTGTHQETQYF. The CDR3 DNA reads TGTGCCAGCAGTTACACCGGGACACACCAAGAGACCCAGTACTTC.

To note about this clone: Germline and junction disagree at one end, which may indicate a read error. This chain uses TRBV6-1 with TRBJ1-2; 8 bases fit TRBD1. From germline, CDR1 is MNHNS and CDR2 SASEGT. CDR3 length: 15 amino acids. Written as DNA, the CDR3 is TGTGCCAACAGTGCCCTACCCGGGACAGGAGATGGCTACACCTTC. It codes for CANSALPGTGDGYTF.

The rearrangement uses TRBV5-1 and TRBJ2-5, with 7 positions matching TRBD1. V lost 4 bases and J lost 5; bases outside the gene matches: 14. Germline assignment: CDR1 SGHRS and CDR2 YFSETQ. The CDR3 has 16 residues. CDR3 amino acids: CASSLRDRHLGETQYF. CDR3 bases: TGCGCCAGCAGCCTACGGGACAGACACTTGGGGGAGACCCAGTACTTC. The complete variable domain, with remaining parts taken from reference TRBV5-1 and TRBJ2-5, reads KAGVTQTPRYLIKTRGQQVTLSCSPISGHRSVSWYQQTPGQGLQFLFEYFSETQRNKGNFPGRFSGRQFSNSRSEMNVSTLELGDSALYLCASSLRDRHLGETQYFGPGTRLLVL.

This clone was recorded many times. This rearrangement joins TRBV20-1 to TRBJ2-3; the D is unclear. Germline CDR1 is DFQATT and CDR2 is SNEGSKA (reference sequence). The CDR3 spans 13 residues. V lost 5 bases to trimming and J lost 3 bases, with 12 bases between them. CDR3 nucleotides: TGCAGTGCTCCCGTCCACGGGACAGATACGCAGTATTTT. This sequence encodes CSAPVHGTDTQYF.

Comments on this clone: The germline gene is not matched at one end of the junction; a read error may be the cause. V is TRBV7-7 and J is TRBJ2-2; 9 bases are a match to TRBD1. The CDR3 covers 16 residues. Germline loops: CDR1 SSHAT, CDR2 FNYEAQ (reference sequence). DNA of the CDR3: TGTGCTAGCAGCTTAGTGGGGACAGGGTCCACCGGGGAGCTGTTTTTT. It translates to CASSLVGTGSTGELFF.

This clone appeared a few times. This chain connects TRBV19 to TRBJ2-7; unclear D gene. V shed 3 bases and J shed 1 base, with 4 bases lying between them. CDR1 is LNHDA, CDR2 SQIVND, per germline (reference sequence). This CDR3 is 12 amino acids long. The CDR3 spells CASSMVSYEQYF. CDR3 in DNA: TGTGCCAGTAGTATGGTTTCCTACGAGCAGTACTTC.

This clone was counted many times. The chain has TRBV2 and TRBJ1-6; D might be TRBD1 (6 bases). This CDR3 comprises 14 residues. Trimming removed 5 bases from V and 6 bases from J, with 11 bases in between. Germline CDR1 reads SNHLY; CDR2 reads FYNNEI. In DNA form, the CDR3 reads TGTGCCAGCAGTCGGACAGCGTCTAATTCACCCCTCCACTTT. Translation: CASSRTASNSPLHF.

Regarding this clone: This sample includes further DNA sequences coding for the same CDR3. The rearrangement uses TRBV15 and TRBJ2-5; 7 bases fit TRBD2. CDR1 is LNHNV and CDR2 is YYDKDF in the germline V gene (reference sequence). J lost 6 bases, V lost 7 bases, and 5 bases had no gene match. The CDR3 is 12 amino acids. Here the CDR3 reads CATTGEGKTQYF. The CDR3 nucleotides are TGTGCCACCACGGGGGAGGGAAAGACCCAGTACTTC.

In this sample, this clone turned up a few times. The chain combines TRBV6-2 or TRBV6-3 with TRBJ2-7; no clear D. The V gene lost 0 bases and the J gene lost 9 bases, with 12 bases spanning the gap. There are 13 residues in the CDR3. Looked up from germline, CDR1 is MNHEY and CDR2 is SVGEGT. CDR3 DNA sequence: TGTGCCAGCAGTTACTCGTTAGTTCTCGGGCAGTACTTC. This translates into CASSYSLVLGQYF.

V is TRBV5-1 and J is TRBJ2-1, with TRBD2 matching 7 bases. This CDR3 region has 16 residues. V shed 1 base and J 4 bases; nucleotides not matched to a gene: 8. Germline CDR1 reads SGHRS; CDR2 reads YFSETQ. CDR3 DNA: TGCGCCAGCAGCTTGACTAGCGTGGTGTCTTACAATGAGCAGTTCTTC. This encodes CASSLTSVVSYNEQFF.

The chain combines TRBV9 with TRBJ2-3, with no clear D. Deletions cut 3 bases from V and 0 bases from J, with 5 bases between. Germline loops: CDR1 SGDLS, CDR2 YYNGEE. This CDR3 region has 13 residues. The CDR3 sequence: CASSERSTDTQYF. As DNA, the CDR3 is TGTGCCAGCAGCGAGCGTAGCACAGATACGCAGTATTTT.

The rearrangement links TRBV5-4 to TRBJ2-5, with 8 bases aligning to TRBD2. The junction had 4 bases not matched to a gene; V was cut back by 4 bases and J by 2 bases. In germline, CDR1 is SGHNT, CDR2 YYREEE (reference sequence). The CDR3 is made up of 14 amino acids. The chain's CDR3 is CASSTGLAQETQYF. The CDR3 DNA sequence: TGTGCCAGCAGCACCGGACTAGCTCAAGAGACCCAGTACTTC.